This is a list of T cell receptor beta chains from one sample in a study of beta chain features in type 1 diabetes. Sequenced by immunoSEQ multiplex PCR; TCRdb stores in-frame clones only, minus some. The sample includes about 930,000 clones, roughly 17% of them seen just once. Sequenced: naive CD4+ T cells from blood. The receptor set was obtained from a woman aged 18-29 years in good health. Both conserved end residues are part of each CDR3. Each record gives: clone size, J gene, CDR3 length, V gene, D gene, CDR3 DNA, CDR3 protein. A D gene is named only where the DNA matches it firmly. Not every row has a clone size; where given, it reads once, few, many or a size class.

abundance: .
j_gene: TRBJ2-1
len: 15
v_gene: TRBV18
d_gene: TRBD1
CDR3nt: TGTGCCAGCTCACCACAAGGGACAGGGGGAAATGAGCAGTTCTTC
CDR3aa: CASSPQGTGGNEQFF

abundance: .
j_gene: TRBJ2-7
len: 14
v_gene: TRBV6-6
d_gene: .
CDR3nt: TGTGCCAGCAGTTACTCTACAGGCCCCTACGAGCAGTACTTC
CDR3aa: CASSYSTGPYEQYF

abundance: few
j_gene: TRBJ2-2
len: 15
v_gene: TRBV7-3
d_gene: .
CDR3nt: TGTGCCAGCAGTGAACTTAGCGGGAACACCGGGGAGCTGTTTTTT
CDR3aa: CASSELSGNTGELFF

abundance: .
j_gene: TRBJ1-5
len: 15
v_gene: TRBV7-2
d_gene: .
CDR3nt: TGTGCCAGCAGCTTAGGAGGCTGGAGCAATCAGCCCCAGCATTTT
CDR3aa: CASSLGGWSNQPQHF

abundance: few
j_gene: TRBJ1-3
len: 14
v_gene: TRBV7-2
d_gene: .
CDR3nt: TGTGCCAGCAGCTTTCGCATCTCTGGAAACACCATATATTTT
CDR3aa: CASSFRISGNTIYF

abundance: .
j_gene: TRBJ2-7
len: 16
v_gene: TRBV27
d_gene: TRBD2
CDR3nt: TGTGCCAGCAGTTCCCCCTCACGCGGGAGTTCCTACGAGCAGTACTTC
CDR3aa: CASSSPSRGSSYEQYF

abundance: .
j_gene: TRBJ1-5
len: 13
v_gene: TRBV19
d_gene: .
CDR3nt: TGTGCCAGTAGCGTAGCCCAGGGACAGCCCCAGCATTTT
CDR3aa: CASSVAQGQPQHF

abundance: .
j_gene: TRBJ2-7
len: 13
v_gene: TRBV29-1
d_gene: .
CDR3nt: TGCAGCGTTGTAGGGTCTTTTCCCTACGAGCAGTACTTC
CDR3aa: CSVVGSFPYEQYF

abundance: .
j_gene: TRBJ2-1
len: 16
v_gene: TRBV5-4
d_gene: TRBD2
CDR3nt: TGTGCCAGCAGCCTGTCCGGGACTAGCGGGAGAGGTGAGCAGTTCTTC
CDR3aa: CASSLSGTSGRGEQFF

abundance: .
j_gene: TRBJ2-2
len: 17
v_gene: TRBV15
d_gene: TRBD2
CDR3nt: TGTGCCACCAGCGGGGGGACTAGCGGGAGGGCAGACGGGGAGCTGTTTTTT
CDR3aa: CATSGGTSGRADGELFF

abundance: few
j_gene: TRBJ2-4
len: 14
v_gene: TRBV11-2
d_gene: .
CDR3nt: TGTGCCAGCAGCTCTGAAGTTGCCAAAAACATTCAGTACTTC
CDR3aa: CASSSEVAKNIQYF

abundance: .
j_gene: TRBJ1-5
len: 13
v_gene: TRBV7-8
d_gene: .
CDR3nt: TGTGCCAGCAGCTTAGGGGAGAATCAGCCCCAGCATTTT
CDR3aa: CASSLGENQPQHF

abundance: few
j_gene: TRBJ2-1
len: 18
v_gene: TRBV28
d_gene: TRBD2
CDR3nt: TGTGCCAGCAGTTTCCCCCCCAGAGCGGGAGTCCCCTACAATGAGCAGTTCTTC
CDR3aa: CASSFPPRAGVPYNEQFF

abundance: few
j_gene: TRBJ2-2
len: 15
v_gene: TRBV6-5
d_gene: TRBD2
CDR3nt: TGTGCCAGCAGCTCACCGGGACTAGTTTACGGGGAGCTGTTTTTT
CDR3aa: CASSSPGLVYGELFF

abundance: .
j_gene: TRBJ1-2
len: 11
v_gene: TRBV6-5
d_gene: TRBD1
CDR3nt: TGTGCCATAGGACAGGGGGGTGGCTACACCTTC
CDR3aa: CAIGQGGGYTF

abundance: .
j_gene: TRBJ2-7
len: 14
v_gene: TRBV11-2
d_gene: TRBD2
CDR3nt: TGTGCCAGCAGCACGAGCGGGACCTCCTACGAGCAGTACTTC
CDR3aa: CASSTSGTSYEQYF

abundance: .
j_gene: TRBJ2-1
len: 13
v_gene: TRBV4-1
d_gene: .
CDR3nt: TGCGCCAGCAGCCAAAGAATCGGGTCTGAGCAGTTCTTC
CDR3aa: CASSQRIGSEQFF

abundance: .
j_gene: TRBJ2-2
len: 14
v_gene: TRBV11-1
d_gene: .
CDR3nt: TGTGCCAGCAGCTCTGGGCCGGACACCGGGGAGCTGTTTTTT
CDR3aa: CASSSGPDTGELFF

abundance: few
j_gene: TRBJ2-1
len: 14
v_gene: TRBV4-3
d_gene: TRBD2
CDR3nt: TGCGCCAGCAGCCAAGCGGGACTAGCCAACCAGCAGTTCTTC
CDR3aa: CASSQAGLANQQFF

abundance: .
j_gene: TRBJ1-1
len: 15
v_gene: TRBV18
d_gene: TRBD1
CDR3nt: TGTGCCAGCTCACCACCGGGACAGGGGAACACTGAAGCTTTCTTT
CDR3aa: CASSPPGQGNTEAFF

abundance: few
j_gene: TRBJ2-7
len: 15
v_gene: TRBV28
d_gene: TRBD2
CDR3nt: TGTGCCAGCAGTTTATCTACCGGGGGGAGTTACGAGCAGTACTTC
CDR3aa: CASSLSTGGSYEQYF

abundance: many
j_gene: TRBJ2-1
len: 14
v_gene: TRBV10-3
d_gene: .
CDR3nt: TGTGCCATCAGTATCGCCGGGCCCTACAATGAGCAGTTCTTC
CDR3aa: CAISIAGPYNEQFF

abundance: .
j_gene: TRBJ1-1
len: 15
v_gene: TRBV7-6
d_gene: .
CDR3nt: TGTGCCAGCAGCTTAGCGGGAGTAGGGAACACTGAAGCTTTCTTT
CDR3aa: CASSLAGVGNTEAFF

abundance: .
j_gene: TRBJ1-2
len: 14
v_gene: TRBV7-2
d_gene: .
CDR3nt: TGTGCCAGCAGCTTAGCGTACGACAACTATGGCTACACCTTC
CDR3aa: CASSLAYDNYGYTF

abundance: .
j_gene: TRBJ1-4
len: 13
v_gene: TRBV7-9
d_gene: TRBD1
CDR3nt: TGTGCCAGCAGACAGGGGGATAATGAAAAACTGTTTTTT
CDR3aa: CASRQGDNEKLFF

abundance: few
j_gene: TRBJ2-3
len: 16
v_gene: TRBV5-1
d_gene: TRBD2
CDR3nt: TGCGCCAGCAGCCTGCGACTAGCGGACAGCACAGATACGCAGTATTTT
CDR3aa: CASSLRLADSTDTQYF

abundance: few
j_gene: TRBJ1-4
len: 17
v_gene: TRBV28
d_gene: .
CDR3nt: TGTGCCAGCAGTTTCAAGTGGGAGGACCCCTTTAATGAAAAACTGTTTTTT
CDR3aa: CASSFKWEDPFNEKLFF